The source of this T cell receptor (beta chain) is a study of T cells in Graves' hyperthyroidism and ophthalmopathy. About the research overall: Peripheral blood was drawn at first diagnosis, prior to all treatment.

What was amplified from RNA transcripts were TCR beta CDR3 regions. During a first-round RT-PCR of the TCR CDR3, the HTBI primer set was used. MiXCR was run by TCRdb on the multiplex PCR reads, yielding one entry per CDR3 protein. The sample shows 600,000 to 800,000 distinct CDR3 sequences, roughly 32% of them seen only once. Germline loops: CDR1 SGDLS, CDR2 YYNGEE. V lost 0 bases and J lost 3, with 13 bases in between. The CDR3 totals 15 residues. This clonotype was observed at least ten times. Antigen: not known. The study based diagnoses on clinical symptoms, serum thyroxine and TRAb, thyroid ultrasound and orbital computed tomography. Study-level points and caveats: Stable hyperthyroidism was told apart from ophthalmopathy by a model built on 13 V-J features.

The source material was blood. V usage is TRBV9 and J usage is TRBJ2-7; either TRBD1 or TRBD2 may supply D (5 bases each). This TCR came from a woman in her thirties or forties with Graves' hyperthyroidism. The CDR3 nucleotides are TGTGCCAGCAGCGTAGAGGGGACCACCTTCTACGAGCAGTACTTC. It yields the protein CASSVEGTTFYEQYF. Drawing the rest from reference TRBV9 and TRBJ2-7, the complete variable domain is DSGVTQTPKHLITATGQRVTLRCSPRSGDLSVYWYQQSLDQGLQFLIQYYNGEERAKGNILERFSAQQFPDLHSELNLSSLELGDSALYFCASSVEGTTFYEQYFGPGTRLTVT.